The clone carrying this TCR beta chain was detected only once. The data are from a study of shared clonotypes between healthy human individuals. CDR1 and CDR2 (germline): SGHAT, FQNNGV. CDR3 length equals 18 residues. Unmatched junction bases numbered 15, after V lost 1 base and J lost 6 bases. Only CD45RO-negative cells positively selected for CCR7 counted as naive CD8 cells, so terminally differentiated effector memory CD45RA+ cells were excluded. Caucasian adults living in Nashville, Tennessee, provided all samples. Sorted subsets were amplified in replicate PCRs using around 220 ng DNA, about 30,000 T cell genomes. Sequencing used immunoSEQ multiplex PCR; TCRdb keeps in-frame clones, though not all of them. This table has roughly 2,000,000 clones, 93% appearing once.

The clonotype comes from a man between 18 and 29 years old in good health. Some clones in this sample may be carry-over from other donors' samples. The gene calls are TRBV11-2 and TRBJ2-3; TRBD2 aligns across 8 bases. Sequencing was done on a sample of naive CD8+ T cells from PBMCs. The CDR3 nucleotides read TGTGCCAGCAGCTTAGGACCGCGGGTAGCGGGATCAGCGGATACGCAGTATTTT. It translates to CASSLGPRVAGSADTQYF.